The 30 T cell receptor beta chains presented below share a single source sample, sequenced in a study of healthy donors' naive CD4 and CD8 T cells. Starting from approximately 500 ng of total RNA, TCR libraries were made with linear amplification. Using its own MiXCR run on the reads, TCRdb lists one record per CDR3 protein. The sample consists of roughly 200,000 distinct CDR3 sequences, 74% of them appearing once. The specimen was naive CD4+ and CD8+ T cells sorted from blood, pooled from several donors. The receptors originated from a pool of human donors in good health; the sample pools cells from several healthy donors.

V usage is TRBV6-2 or TRBV6-3 and J usage is TRBJ2-5, with 10 bases identical to TRBD2. The V and J ends lost 4 bases and 2 bases, in that order; junction bases with no gene match: 4. CDR1 is MNHEY and CDR2 is SVGEGT in the germline V gene. The CDR3 runs 15 residues. The CDR3 here is CASSSQGLAQETQYF. In DNA form, the CDR3 reads TGTGCCAGCAGTTCACAGGGACTAGCGCAAGAGACCCAGTACTTC.

This rearrangement joins TRBV4-3 to TRBJ2-1, with D possibly matching TRBD2 (5 bases). The CDR3 runs to 14 residues. Germline CDR1 reads LGHNA; CDR2 reads YSLEER. V was clipped by 1 base and J by 8 bases, with 12 bases between them. Here the CDR3 DNA reads TGCGCCAGCAGCCAAGGAGGACTGATTGATGAGCAGTTCTTC. It translates to CASSQGGLIDEQFF.

This chain connects TRBV12-3 or TRBV12-4 to TRBJ2-5, with TRBD1 identical over 7 bases. Trimming at V came to 6 bases and at J to 3 bases, leaving 4 bases not matched to a gene. The CDR3 is made up of 13 amino acids. DNA for the CDR3: TGTGCCAGCAGGCGCACAGGGGAAGAGACCCAGTACTTC. This codes for CASRRTGEETQYF.

The CDR3 DNA follows: TGTGCCAGCAGCTCCGGACGGACGAACACCGGGGAGCTGTTTTTT. Translation gives CASSSGRTNTGELFF. The chain links TRBV5-4 to TRBJ2-2; D ambiguous. Trimming shortened V by 3 bases and J by 0 bases, and 9 bases separated the two germline ends. CDR1 SGHNT and CDR2 YYREEE come from the germline V gene (reference sequence). The CDR3 is 15 amino acids. The whole variable domain, filled in from reference TRBV5-4 and TRBJ2-2, reads ETGVTQSPTHLIKTRGQQVTLRCSSQSGHNTVSWYQQALGQGPQFIFQYYREEENGRGNFPPRFSGLQFPNYSSELNVNALELDDSALYLCASSSGRTNTGELFFGEGSRLTVL.

V is TRBV29-1 and J is TRBJ1-1; possibly TRBD1 for D (5 bases). CDR1 SQVTM and CDR2 ANQGSEA come from the germline V gene. V was cut by 4 bases and J by 1 base, with 10 bases left in between. The CDR3 extends over 13 amino acids. The CDR3 coding sequence is TGCAGCGTTGGGGACGGTTGGAACACTGAAGCTTTCTTT. Translated: CSVGDGWNTEAFF.

CDR3 protein: CSVGQPNTGELFF. In DNA, the CDR3 is TGCAGCGTTGGACAGCCCAACACCGGGGAGCTGTTTTTT. This chain connects TRBV29-1 to TRBJ2-2, with a possible D match to TRBD1 (5 bases). Germline assignment: CDR1 SQVTM and CDR2 ANQGSEA. Trimming took off 4 bases at V and 2 bases at J, with 8 bases between the two ends. The CDR3 has 13 amino acids.

The genes are TRBV6-1 and TRBJ1-1; D is uncertain. The germline V gene encodes CDR1 MNHNS and CDR2 SASEGT. The CDR3 has 15 residues. Trimming removed 7 bases at V and 0 bases at J, with 15 bases between. The CDR3: CASILPDGMNTEAFF. The CDR3 DNA reads as TGTGCCAGCATCCTCCCCGACGGTATGAACACTGAAGCTTTCTTT.

The J gene is TRBJ2-3, the V gene TRBV29-1; D perhaps matches TRBD2 (6 bases). Germline V gives CDR1 SQVTM, CDR2 ANQGSEA. The CDR3 spans 13 residues. Trimming cost V 2 bases and J 5 bases, with 11 bases left between them. DNA of the CDR3: TGCAGCGTTGAAACGGACTATGGAGATACGCAGTATTTT. It codes for CSVETDYGDTQYF.

The chain employs TRBV4-3 and TRBJ2-3; a weak D match, TRBD1 (6 bases). The CDR3 extends over 16 amino acids. The V end lost 0 bases, the J end lost 5 bases, and 15 bases lay between the germline ends. Germline V CDR1 and CDR2: LGHNA, YSLEER. This CDR3 is CASSQDLARGKDTQYF. The CDR3 DNA sequence: TGCGCCAGCAGCCAAGATCTCGCCAGGGGAAAAGATACGCAGTATTTT.

The genes are TRBV11-1 and TRBJ2-7; D uncertain. Germline V gene lookup returns CDR1 SGHAT and CDR2 FQDESV (reference sequence). The V end was cut by 5 bases, the J end by 0 bases, with 5 bases between. The CDR3 is made up of 12 amino acids. The CDR3 spells CASSPTSYEQYF. CDR3 bases: TGTGCCAGCAGCCCCACCTCCTACGAGCAGTACTTC. The full variable domain, completed using reference TRBV11-1 and TRBJ2-7, is EAEVAQSPRYKITEKSQAVAFWCDPISGHATLYWYRQILGQGPELLVQFQDESVVDDSQLPKDRFSAERLKGVDSTLKIQPAELGDSAMYLCASSPTSYEQYFGPGTRLTVT.

This sequence joins TRBV30 and TRBJ2-7, with 8 bases aligning to TRBD1. The CDR3 extends over 12 amino acids. V dropped 6 bases and J dropped 3; count of bases not matched to a gene: 4. Germline V gene data show CDR1 as GTSNPN and CDR2 as SVGIG (reference sequence). CDR3 in DNA: TGTGCCTGCGCCGGACAGGGCTACGAGCAGTACTTC. Residues: CACAGQGYEQYF.

The chain is built from TRBV11-2 and TRBJ2-7; 14 bases line up with TRBD2. Unmatched junction bases numbered 2, after V lost 1 base and J lost 3 bases. The V gene's germline CDR1 is SGHAT and CDR2 FQNNGV. The CDR3 spans 16 residues. DNA of the CDR3: TGTGCCAGCAGCTTAGGAGGACTAGCGGGAGGCTACGAGCAGTACTTC. This gives the protein CASSLGGLAGGYEQYF.

Only one count was recorded for this clonotype. The chain combines TRBV4-3 with TRBJ2-7; a possible D gene is TRBD2 (6 bases). The CDR3 is 15 residues long. Germline-derived CDR1 and CDR2 are LGHNA and YSLEER. The ends were cut back, 0 bases at V and 2 bases at J, with 11 bases in the middle. DNA of the CDR3: TGCGCCAGCAGCCAAGACACTAGCTTAACCTACGAGCAGTACTTC. Protein product: CASSQDTSLTYEQYF.

This chain uses TRBV12-3 or TRBV12-4 with TRBJ1-4, with 8 bases that match TRBD1. The trim removed 5 bases at V and 7 bases at J, leaving 9 bases unmatched. The CDR3 consists of 15 residues. CDR3 sequence (DNA): TGTGCCAGCAGTCTCAACAGGGGGAGAAGTGAAAAACTGTTTTTT. Translation gives CASSLNRGRSEKLFF.

The rearrangement links TRBV7-3 to TRBJ2-5, with D possibly being TRBD2 (6 bases). The V and J ends lost 5 bases and 9 bases respectively, with 16 bases between them. Germline loops: CDR1 SGHTA, CDR2 FQGTGA. This CDR3 is built from 13 residues. CDR3 region: CASSKGLEDPQYF. DNA of the CDR3: TGTGCCAGCAGCAAGGGACTGGAGGATCCCCAGTACTTC.

This chain uses TRBV21-1 with TRBJ1-2. TRBV21-1 corresponds to a pseudogene. The CDR3 runs 17 residues. The CDR3 reads CASSKGDKAAFGYGYTF. The DNA for the CDR3 is TGTGCCAGCAGCAAAGGGGATAAGGCCGCCTTTGGCTATGGCTACACCTTC.

This chain uses TRBV19 with TRBJ2-2, with 7 bases fitting TRBD2. The CDR3 has 14 residues. V shed 2 bases and J 7 bases; nucleotides not matched to a gene: 4. Germline V gene sequence: CDR1 LNHDA, CDR2 SQIVND (reference sequence). The CDR3 nucleotides are TGTGCCAGTAGTATAACGGGGAGGGGCGGGGAGCTGTTTTTT. This encodes CASSITGRGGELFF.

The rearrangement uses TRBV27 and TRBJ2-2; unclear D gene. Germline CDR1 reads MNHEY; CDR2 reads SMNVEV (reference sequence). V shed 4 bases and J shed 0 bases, with 6 bases lying between them. The CDR3 contains 14 residues. As DNA, the CDR3 is TGTGCCAGCAGTTGGGGTCCGAACACCGGGGAGCTGTTTTTT. Translation: CASSWGPNTGELFF.

The chain uses TRBV6-1 and TRBJ2-3; a weak D match, TRBD1 (6 bases). Germline V gene data show CDR1 as MNHNS and CDR2 as SASEGT. The CDR3 runs 13 residues. Deletions cut 10 bases from V and 4 bases from J, with 15 bases between. CDR3: CATGWQGPDTQYF. For the CDR3, the DNA is TGTGCCACCGGCTGGCAGGGGCCAGATACGCAGTATTTT.

V gene TRBV20-1 combines with J gene TRBJ1-5; the D is unclear. CDR1 and CDR2 (germline): DFQATT, SNEGSKA (reference sequence). CDR3 size: 15 residues. V was cut by 5 bases and J by 5 bases, with 19 bases left in between. This CDR3 reads CSAGFRGRLDQPQHF. CDR3 DNA sequence: TGCAGTGCTGGGTTTCGAGGGAGATTAGATCAGCCCCAGCATTTT.

The V call is TRBV29-1, the J call TRBJ2-7, with D possibly matching TRBD1 (5 bases). Looked up from germline, CDR1 is SQVTM and CDR2 is ANQGSEA. Trimming removed 1 base from V and 0 bases from J, with 13 bases in between. CDR3 length: 15 amino acids. CDR3 DNA sequence: TGCAGCGTTGAAGGAGGACACTCAAACTCCTACGAGCAGTACTTC. Its translation is CSVEGGHSNSYEQYF.

This clonotype was counted a few times. J is TRBJ2-3 and V is TRBV29-1; maybe TRBD1 (5 bases). Trimming pared 3 bases from V and 4 bases from J, leaving 8 bases between. The CDR3 runs 12 residues. The germline CDR1 and CDR2 sequences are SQVTM and ANQGSEA. In DNA, the CDR3 is TGCAGCGTTGATCAGGGTCCAGATACGCAGTATTTT. This translates into CSVDQGPDTQYF.

The V gene is TRBV5-5, the J gene TRBJ1-1; D is uncertain. Germline-derived CDR1 and CDR2 are SGHKS and YYEKEE (reference sequence). Trimming stripped 2 bases from V and 1 base from J, with 9 bases between. The CDR3 loop spans 14 amino acids. The CDR3 here is CASSFASKNTEAFF. Written as DNA, the CDR3 is TGTGCCAGCAGCTTCGCTAGCAAGAACACTGAAGCTTTCTTT.

The CDR3: CSVEDKGALGQGYAGYTF. The CDR3 bases are TGCAGCGTTGAAGATAAGGGGGCCTTGGGACAGGGATACGCTGGCTACACCTTC. The chain links TRBV29-1 to TRBJ1-2; 9 positions match TRBD1. The CDR3 consists of 18 residues. CDR1 and CDR2 (germline): SQVTM, ANQGSEA. The trim removed 0 bases at V and 7 bases at J, leaving 18 bases unmatched.

In its sample, this clonotype was seen a few times. V is TRBV29-1 and J is TRBJ1-1; 7 bases agree with TRBD1. Per germline, CDR1 SQVTM and CDR2 ANQGSEA. Trimming took 0 bases from V and 3 from J; bases not matched to a gene: 16. This CDR3 has 18 amino acids. CDR3 sequence reads: CSVEDPRGRGGLDTEAFF. CDR3 bases: TGCAGCGTTGAAGACCCCAGGGGGAGGGGAGGGCTGGACACTGAAGCTTTCTTT.

The gene calls are TRBV5-1 and TRBJ1-1; 7 bases line up with TRBD1. In germline, CDR1 is SGHRS, CDR2 YFSETQ. The CDR3 runs 13 residues. V lost 5 bases to trimming and J lost 4 bases; unmatched junction nucleotides: 5. The CDR3 DNA sequence: TGCGCCAGCAGACTAACAGGGGCCACTGAAGCTTTCTTT. Translation: CASRLTGATEAFF.

Concerning this clonotype: Since no conserved phenylalanine or tryptophan closes the CDR3, a read error is the likely cause. The chain combines TRBV5-4 with TRBJ1-1; D might be TRBD1 (6 bases). CDR3 length: 13 amino acids. Trimming pared 4 bases from V and 8 bases from J, leaving 15 bases between. The germline CDR1 and CDR2 sequences are SGHNT and YYREEE (reference sequence). The chain's CDR3 is CASSLVSQGEAFL. As DNA, the CDR3 is TGTGCCAGCAGCCTGGTTTCACAGGGCGAAGCTTTCCTT.

The genes are TRBV10-3 and TRBJ1-3; perhaps TRBD1 as D (6 bases). The CDR3 has 14 amino acids. Between the trimmed V and J ends, which lost 10 bases and 0 bases, there was a span of 13 bases. In germline, CDR1 is ENHRY, CDR2 SYGVKD. This CDR3 reads CATSRGLSGNTIYF. DNA for the CDR3: TGTGCCACCTCCAGGGGCCTCTCTGGAAACACCATATATTTT.

The J gene is TRBJ1-2, the V gene TRBV13; D gene uncertain. Germline V lookup: CDR1 PRHDT, CDR2 FYEKMQ (reference sequence). The V end lost 2 bases, the J end lost 3 bases, and 10 bases lay between the germline ends. The CDR3 has 14 residues. The CDR3 region has the DNA TGTGCCAGCAGCTTAACGGACGGCTACTATGGCTACACCTTC. It specifies CASSLTDGYYGYTF.

The chain links TRBV29-1 to TRBJ2-1; D possibly corresponds to TRBD2 (5 bases). V lost 8 bases to trimming and J lost 4 bases, with 21 bases between them. CDR1 is SQVTM and CDR2 is ANQGSEA in the germline V gene. The CDR3 totals 15 residues. DNA for the CDR3: TGCAGCTCCAGAGCGAAGGGAGTGTCATACAATGAGCAGTTCTTC. Protein product: CSSRAKGVSYNEQFF.